One sample yielded the 16 T cell receptor beta chains listed below, sequenced in a study of shared clonotypes between healthy human individuals. Positively selected for CCR7, the CD45RO-negative cells used as naive CD8 cells excluded terminally differentiated effector memory CD45RA+ cells. Method: immunoSEQ multiplex PCR; TCRdb's copy keeps in-frame clones and lacks some. Of roughly 2 million clones listed, just under 95% are singletons. The specimen was naive CD8+ T cells sorted from blood. The receptors originated from a man aged 18 to 30 in good health.

This sequence joins TRBV7-9 and TRBJ1-2; 9 nucleotides match TRBD1. CDR1 and CDR2 (germline): SEHNR, FQNEAQ (reference sequence). This CDR3 is 16 amino acids long. Trimming removed 5 bases from V and 8 bases from J; junction bases left unmatched: 15. The CDR3: CASSIGTGRNQGGYTF. The CDR3 DNA is TGTGCCAGCAGCATCGGGACAGGGAGAAACCAAGGGGGCTACACCTTC.

About this clone itself: Different DNA sequences within this sample yield the same CDR3. The CDR3 DNA reads as TGTGCCAGCAGTTATTCACAGGGCTACGAGCAGTACTTC. Amino acid sequence: CASSYSQGYEQYF. The V call is TRBV6-6, the J call TRBJ2-7; D is possibly TRBD1 (6 bases). Trimming cost V 3 bases and J 3 bases, with 9 bases left between them. CDR1 is MNHNY, CDR2 SVGAGI, per germline (reference sequence). The CDR3 runs to 13 residues.

This clone was observed once. The chain combines TRBV2 with TRBJ1-5; D is undetermined. V lost 3 bases, J lost 9 bases, and 15 bases lay in between. The CDR3 spans 14 residues. CDR1 SNHLY and CDR2 FYNNEI come from the germline V gene. The CDR3 nucleotides are TGTGCCAGCAGTGATCCGCGGGGATTGCCGCCCCAGCATTTT. Amino acids: CASSDPRGLPPQHF.

This chain links TRBV19 with TRBJ1-1; D not resolved. CDR3 length: 13 amino acids. Looked up from germline, CDR1 is LNHDA and CDR2 is SQIVND (reference sequence). The V end lost 5 bases, the J end lost 0 bases, and 7 bases lay between the germline ends. CDR3 region: CASSLAVNTEAFF. The CDR3 DNA sequence: TGTGCCAGTAGTTTGGCGGTGAACACTGAAGCTTTCTTT.

The chain has TRBV4-1 and TRBJ2-7; D is perhaps TRBD1 (6 bases). The CDR3 is 13 amino acids. CDR1 is MGHRA and CDR2 is YSYEKL in the germline V gene. V was shortened by 6 bases and J by 2 bases, with 11 bases between the two germline ends. For the CDR3, the DNA is TGCGCCAGCAGTCCAGGGGTTCCCTACGAGCAGTACTTC. Its translation is CASSPGVPYEQYF.

This clone was picked up one time. V usage is TRBV2 and J usage is TRBJ2-7; D not resolved. The CDR3 runs to 13 residues. In germline, CDR1 is SNHLY, CDR2 FYNNEI. Trimming removed 10 bases from V and 0 bases from J, with 13 bases in between. CDR3 sequence reads: CATSNFGSYEQYF. CDR3 bases: TGTGCCACCTCCAACTTCGGCTCCTACGAGCAGTACTTC. The full variable domain, in which reference TRBV2 and TRBJ2-7 provide the parts outside the CDR3, is EPEVTQTPSHQVTQMGQEVILRCVPISNHLYFYWYRQILGQKVEFLVSFYNNEISEKSEIFDDQFSVERPDGSNFTLKIRSTKLEDSAMYFCATSNFGSYEQYFGPGTRLTVT.

The chain uses TRBV27 and TRBJ2-7; tentatively, D is TRBD2 (5 bases). This CDR3 region has 13 residues. Germline assignment: CDR1 MNHEY and CDR2 SMNVEV (reference sequence). V dropped 5 bases and J dropped 4 bases, with 12 bases sitting between them. The chain's CDR3 is CASSLALRYEQYF. The CDR3 nucleotides read TGTGCCAGCAGTCTAGCACTTAGATACGAGCAGTACTTC.

V usage is TRBV11-2 and J usage is TRBJ2-1, with D tentatively TRBD1 (6 bases). The CDR3 extends over 18 amino acids. The germline gives CDR1 SGHAT, CDR2 FQNNGV. V lost 3 bases and J 0 bases, leaving 18 bases between the germline ends. The CDR3 protein is CASSLEGWGPSSYNEQFF. The CDR3 DNA is TGTGCCAGCAGCTTGGAAGGGTGGGGGCCAAGCTCCTACAATGAGCAGTTCTTC.

The rearrangement joins TRBV7-6 to TRBJ2-7; TRBD2 matches at 9 bases. V dropped 0 bases and J dropped 2; count of bases not matched to a gene: 5. CDR1 SGHVS and CDR2 FNYEAQ come from the germline V gene. The CDR3 is 16 residues long. The CDR3 coding sequence is TGTGCCAGCAGCTTAGCGCTGCTAGCGGGAACCTACGAGCAGTACTTC. Protein sequence: CASSLALLAGTYEQYF.

In this sample, this clone turned up once. The rearrangement links TRBV10-1 to TRBJ2-5; D could derive from TRBD1 or TRBD2 (5 bases each). The CDR3 covers 17 residues. Trimming cost V 8 bases and J 5 bases, with 27 bases left between them. Germline V gene lookup returns CDR1 WNHNN and CDR2 SYGVQD (reference sequence). CDR3 nucleotides: TGCGCCAGCGGAACGGACTCGAGAAGGGGCTTTTCGGAGACCCAGTACTTC. Amino acids: CASGTDSRRGFSETQYF.

This chain uses TRBV28 with TRBJ1-6, with unresolved D. CDR3 length: 15 residues. With 1 base removed from V and 7 bases from J, the gap between germline ends came to 11 bases. CDR1 and CDR2 from the germline V gene are MDHEN and SYDVKM. The CDR3 DNA reads TGTGCCAGCAGTTTATATGCCGACGGGAATTCACCCCTCCACTTT. The encoded protein is CASSLYADGNSPLHF.

Note on this clone: The same CDR3 is also encoded by other DNA sequences in this sample. The chain has TRBV9 and TRBJ2-1; 13 nucleotides line up with TRBD2. Trimming cost V 4 bases and J 4 bases; bases outside gene matches: 2. From germline, CDR1 is SGDLS and CDR2 YYNGEE. The CDR3 runs to 15 residues. CDR3 DNA sequence: TGTGCCAGCAGCCCGGGACTAGCGGGGTACAATGAGCAGTTCTTC. The encoded protein is CASSPGLAGYNEQFF.

CDR3 loop: CASSLGQIDTQYF. The DNA of the CDR3 is TGTGCCAGCAGCTTGGGGCAGATAGATACGCAGTATTTT. The chain uses TRBV7-6 and TRBJ2-3; D perhaps matches TRBD1 (5 bases). V lost 3 bases, J lost 5 bases, and 9 bases lay in between. The V gene's germline CDR1 is SGHVS and CDR2 FNYEAQ. The CDR3 length is 13 residues. Based on the CDR3 plus reference TRBV7-6 and TRBJ2-3, the full variable domain is GAGVSQSPRYKVTKRGQDVALRCDPISGHVSLYWYRQALGQGPEFLTYFNYEAQQDKSGLPNDRFSAERPEGSISTLTIQRTEQRDSAMYRCASSLGQIDTQYFGPGTRLTVL.

The chain employs TRBV6-5 and TRBJ1-1, with 10 nucleotides matching TRBD1. Unmatched junction bases numbered 6, after V lost 5 bases and J lost 6 bases. From germline, CDR1 is MNHEY and CDR2 SVGAGI. CDR3 size: 14 residues. CDR3 loop: CASSPGQGFAEAFF. The CDR3, as DNA: TGTGCCAGCAGTCCGGGACAGGGGTTTGCTGAAGCTTTCTTT.

The chain employs TRBV27 and TRBJ1-4, with D unclear. The germline V gene encodes CDR1 MNHEY and CDR2 SMNVEV (reference sequence). The V and J ends lost 5 bases and 8 bases respectively, with 12 bases between them. This CDR3 has 13 residues. The DNA of the CDR3 is TGTGCCAGCAGTGAACAGATAAACGAAAAACTGTTTTTT. Residues: CASSEQINEKLFF.

The CDR3 DNA sequence: TGTGCCAGTGGACCGGGACTCTGGGAGCAGTACTTC. Its translation: CASGPGLWEQYF. The V call is TRBV19, the J call TRBJ2-7; perhaps TRBD2 as D (6 bases). The germline V gene has CDR1 LNHDA and CDR2 SQIVND (reference sequence). The V gene lost 8 bases and the J gene lost 7 bases, with 15 bases spanning the gap. The CDR3 loop spans 12 amino acids.